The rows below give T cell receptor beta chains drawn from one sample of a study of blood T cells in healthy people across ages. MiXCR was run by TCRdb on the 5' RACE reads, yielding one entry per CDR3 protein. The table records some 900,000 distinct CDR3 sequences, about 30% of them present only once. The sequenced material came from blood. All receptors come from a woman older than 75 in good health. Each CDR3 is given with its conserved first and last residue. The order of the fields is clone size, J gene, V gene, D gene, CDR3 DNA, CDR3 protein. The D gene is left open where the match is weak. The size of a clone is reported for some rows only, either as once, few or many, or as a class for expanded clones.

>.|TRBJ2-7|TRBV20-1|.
TGCAGTGCTAGTTATAGATCTACCTACGAGCAGTACTTC
CSASYRSTYEQYF
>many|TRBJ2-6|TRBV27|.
TGTGCCAGCAGCTCCTTTCAACGTAGGGGTGGCGTCTCTGGGGCCAACGTCCTGACTTTC
CASSSFQRRGGVSGANVLTF
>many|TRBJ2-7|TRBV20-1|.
TGCAGTGCTAGAGATGCGCGAGGGCGTTGGTCCTACGAGCAGTACTTC
CSARDARGRWSYEQYF
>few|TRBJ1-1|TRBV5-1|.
TGCGCCAGCAGCTTGGGATGGGAGAACACTGAAGCTTTCTTT
CASSLGWENTEAFF
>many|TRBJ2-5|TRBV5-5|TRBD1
TGTGCCAGCAGCTTGGGGGACAGGGGGCATCAAGAGACCCAGTACTTC
CASSLGDRGHQETQYF
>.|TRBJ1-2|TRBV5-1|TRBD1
TGCGCCAGCAGCTTGGAGGGGGCGCACCGATCGCGGGGACGATCGTCATATGGCTACACCTTC
CASSLEGAHRSRGRSSYGYTF
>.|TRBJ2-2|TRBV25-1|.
TGTGCCAGCAGTGAAGGACACTTCGGGGAGCTGTTTTTT
CASSEGHFGELFF
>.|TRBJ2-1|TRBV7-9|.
TGTGCCAGCAGCCAGGACAAGCCGCTTGGGGATGAGCAGTTCTTC
CASSQDKPLGDEQFF
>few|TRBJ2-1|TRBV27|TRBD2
TGTGCCAGCAGTGCCCGGGAGGGCAATGAGCAGTTCTTC
CASSAREGNEQFF
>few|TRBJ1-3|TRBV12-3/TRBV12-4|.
TGTGCCAGCATAATTTACTCTGGAAACACCATATATTTT
CASIIYSGNTIYF
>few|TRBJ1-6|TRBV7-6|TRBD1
TGTGCCAGCAGCAAACAGGGGAGTGAACCCCTCCACTTT
CASSKQGSEPLHF
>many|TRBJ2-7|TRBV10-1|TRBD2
TGCGAAATGGGGGGGACTAGCGGGGCCTACGAGCAGTACTTC
CEMGGTSGAYEQYF
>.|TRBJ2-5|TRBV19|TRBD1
TGTGCCAGTAGCAGAAGGGACAGGGTAGTGGAGACCCAGTACTTC
CASSRRDRVVETQYF
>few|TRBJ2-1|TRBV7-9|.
TGTGCCAGCAGCCGAGGGGTTATATTATACAATGAGCAGTTCTTC
CASSRGVILYNEQFF
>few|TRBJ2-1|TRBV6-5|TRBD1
TGTGCCAGCAGTACAGACTGGACAGGGGGGAATGAGCAGTTCTTC
CASSTDWTGGNEQFF
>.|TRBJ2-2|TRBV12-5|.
TGTGCTAGTGGTTTGGATAACACCGGGGAGCTGTTTTTT
CASGLDNTGELFF
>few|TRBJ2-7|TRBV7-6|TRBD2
TGTGCCAGCACTACTGGCGGGGGGCCGAGAGATACCCAGTACTTC
CASTTGGGPRDTQYF
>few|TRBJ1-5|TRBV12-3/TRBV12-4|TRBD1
TGTGCCAGCAGCGGGACAGGCGCCAATCAGCCCCAGCATTTT
CASSGTGANQPQHF
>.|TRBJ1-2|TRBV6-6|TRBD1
TGTGCCAGCAGTTACTCGACCTCGGGACAGGGCCTCCGAGGCTACACCTTC
CASSYSTSGQGLRGYTF
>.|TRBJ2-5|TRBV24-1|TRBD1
TGTGCCACCAGTCCGGGACAGGGGGTCCAGACCCAGTACTTC
CATSPGQGVQTQYF
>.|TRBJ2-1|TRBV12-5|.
TGTGCTAGTGGTCTTGGACAGCCGAGCTCCTACAATGAGCAGTTCTTC
CASGLGQPSSYNEQFF
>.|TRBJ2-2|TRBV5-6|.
TGTGCCAGCAGGGTGTGGGAGGCCGGGGAGCTGTTTTTT
CASRVWEAGELFF
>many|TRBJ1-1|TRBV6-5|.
TGTGCCAGCAGTGGGACACCGAACACTGAAGCTTTCTTT
CASSGTPNTEAFF
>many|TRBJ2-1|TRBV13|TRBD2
TGTGCCAGCAGCAAGACTAGCGGGGGCCTAACCTACAATGAGCAGTTCTTC
CASSKTSGGLTYNEQFF
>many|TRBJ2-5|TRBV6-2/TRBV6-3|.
TGTGCCAGCAGTTACTCGGGGGGAGGTCAAGAGACCCAGTACTTC
CASSYSGGGQETQYF
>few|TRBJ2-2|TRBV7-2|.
TGTGCCAGCAGCTTAGTTCCGGGGGCGGACACCGGGGAGCTGTTTTTT
CASSLVPGADTGELFF
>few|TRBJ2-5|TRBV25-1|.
TGTGCCAGCGCCCGACAGGTCCAAGAGACCCAGTACTTC
CASARQVQETQYF
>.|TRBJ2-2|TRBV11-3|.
TGTGCCAGCAGCAAAGGGGGAGGGAGTAGGAGTGGCACCGGGGAGCTGTTTTTT
CASSKGGGSRSGTGELFF
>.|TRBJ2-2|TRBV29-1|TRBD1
TGCAGCGTCACAGGGGGCCATACCACCGGGGAGCTGTTTTTT
CSVTGGHTTGELFF
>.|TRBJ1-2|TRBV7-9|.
TGTGCCAGCAGCTTAGGTTCAAGAGTCTATGGCTACACCTTC
CASSLGSRVYGYTF
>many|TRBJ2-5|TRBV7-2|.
TGTGCCAGCAGCTCCGACTACTCGGGCGAGACCCAGTACTTC
CASSSDYSGETQYF
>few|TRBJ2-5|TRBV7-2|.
TGTGCCAGCAGCTTATCCGGGCGGGGAGAGGCCCAGTACTTC
CASSLSGRGEAQYF
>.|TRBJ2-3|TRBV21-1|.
TGTGCCAGCGGCAAAGATGAGGGGCCGGGGGATACGCAGTATTTT
CASGKDEGPGDTQYF
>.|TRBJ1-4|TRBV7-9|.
TGTGCCAGCAGCTTAGACGGGGCCCTTAATGAAAAACTGTTTTTT
CASSLDGALNEKLFF
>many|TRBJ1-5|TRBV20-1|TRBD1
TGCAGTGCTAGAGATCAGGGGCAGGGGGTCTGGAGCAATCAGCCCCAGCATTTT
CSARDQGQGVWSNQPQHF
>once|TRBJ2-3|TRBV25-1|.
TGTGCCAGCAGGGAGGTTGGGGTTCGAGATACGCAGTATTTT
CASREVGVRDTQYF
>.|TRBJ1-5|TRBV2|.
TGTGCCAGCAGCGCCAACCGACCTAATCAGCCCCAGCATTTT
CASSANRPNQPQHF
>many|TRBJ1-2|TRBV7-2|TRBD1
TGTGCCAGCAGGATGGGACAGTCCTATGGCTACACCTTC
CASRMGQSYGYTF
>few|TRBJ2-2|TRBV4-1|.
TGCGCCAGCAGCCAAACCCAGCAGGGTCTTAGGACCGGGGAGCTGTTTTTT
CASSQTQQGLRTGELFF
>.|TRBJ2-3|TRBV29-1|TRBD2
TGCAGCGTCACCGGGACTAGCGGGAGGGCAGATACGCAGTATTTT
CSVTGTSGRADTQYF
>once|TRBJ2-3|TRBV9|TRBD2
TGTGCCAGCAGCGACGGGACTAGCGGGGGGGCCTCGGCGCAGTATTTT
CASSDGTSGGASAQYF
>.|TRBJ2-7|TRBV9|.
TGTGCCAGCAGCGTCGGGGCTAGTGAAACCTACGAGCAGTACTTC
CASSVGASETYEQYF